A selection of T cell receptor beta chains follows, all from one sample in a study of T cells in Graves' hyperthyroidism and ophthalmopathy. TCRdb independently ran MiXCR on the multiplex PCR reads; one entry per CDR3 protein. The sample lists around 350,000 distinct CDR3 sequences, approximately 14% seen once, with roughly 20% in the top ten. Sequencing used blood. The source is a woman aged 55-69 years with Graves' ophthalmopathy. Both conserved end residues are part of each CDR3. The D gene is left open where the match is weak. Clone size appears in some rows only: once, few, many, or a class for an expanded clone.

d_call	cdr3_length	v_call	clone_size	j_call	cdr3_aa	cdr3_nt
TRBD1	14	TRBV10-3	many	TRBJ2-2	CAAAEGALGGELFF	TGTGCCGCAGCCGAGGGGGCGCTGGGCGGGGAGCTGTTTTTT
NA	15	TRBV24-1	NA	TRBJ2-3	CATSDRVVGTDTQYF	TGTGCCACCAGTGATAGGGTAGTTGGCACAGATACGCAGTATTTT
TRBD2	18	TRBV7-2	many	TRBJ2-1	CASSSMRGLSGRGPEQFF	TGTGCCAGCAGCTCCATGAGGGGTCTTAGCGGGAGGGGGCCCGAGCAGTTCTTC
NA	16	TRBV28	many	TRBJ2-1	CASSSQRSSSYNEQFF	TGTGCCAGCAGTTCTCAGCGTTCAAGCTCCTACAATGAGCAGTTCTTC
TRBD2	17	TRBV3-1	many	TRBJ2-7	CASSQDQPGRAGNEQYF	TGTGCCAGCAGCCAAGATCAGCCCGGGAGGGCCGGCAACGAGCAGTACTTC
NA	14	TRBV20-1	NA	TRBJ1-6	CSASSGTENSPLHF	TGCAGTGCTAGTTCCGGGACGGAGAATTCACCCCTCCACTTT
TRBD1	15	TRBV18	NA	TRBJ2-1	CASSTRQGSSNEQFF	TGTGCCAGCTCAACGCGACAGGGAAGTAGCAATGAGCAGTTCTTC
NA	15	TRBV28	few	TRBJ1-4	CASSTAGRPNEKLFF	TGTGCCAGCAGTACAGCGGGACGGCCCAATGAAAAACTGTTTTTT
TRBD2	16	TRBV7-2	many	TRBJ2-4	CASSLGPAGGPIIQYF	TGTGCCAGCAGCTTGGGCCCAGCGGGAGGGCCAATCATTCAGTACTTC
NA	15	TRBV3-1	many	TRBJ1-4	CASSQTGTTNEKLFF	TGTGCCAGCAGCCAAACCGGGACAACTAATGAAAAACTGTTTTTT
TRBD2	17	TRBV7-9	many	TRBJ2-7	CASSWSGAGGPGYEQYF	TGTGCCAGCAGCTGGTCTGGAGCGGGAGGTCCAGGCTACGAGCAGTACTTC
NA	14	TRBV7-2	many	TRBJ2-3	CASTPDAGTDTQYF	TGTGCCAGCACCCCTGACGCCGGCACAGATACGCAGTATTTT
TRBD2	15	TRBV15	NA	TRBJ2-7	CATSRDAGGPYEQYF	TGTGCCACCAGCAGAGATGCGGGAGGTCCCTACGAGCAGTACTTC
NA	16	TRBV29-1	few	TRBJ1-1	CSVQEPKGGAGTEAFF	TGCAGCGTCCAGGAACCCAAGGGCGGGGCGGGGACTGAAGCTTTCTTT
NA	15	TRBV28	many	TRBJ2-5	CASSPRGISFETQYF	TGTGCCAGCAGCCCCCGAGGGATATCATTCGAGACCCAGTACTTC
TRBD2	13	TRBV20-1	few	TRBJ2-5	CSASWLAEETQYF	TGCAGTGCTAGTTGGCTAGCGGAAGAGACCCAGTACTTC
NA	14	TRBV12-3/TRBV12-4	many	TRBJ2-5	CASSTTTYQETQYF	TGTGCCAGCAGTACGACTACGTACCAAGAGACCCAGTACTTC
TRBD2	14	TRBV12-3/TRBV12-4	many	TRBJ2-7	CASKLWLAGDEQYF	TGTGCCAGCAAGTTATGGCTAGCGGGCGACGAGCAGTACTTC
NA	15	TRBV28	many	TRBJ1-5	CASSASLYSNQPQHF	TGTGCCAGCAGCGCTTCGTTGTATAGCAATCAGCCCCAGCATTTT
NA	15	TRBV28	many	TRBJ1-5	CASSLSQGNNQPQHF	TGTGCCAGCAGTTTATCCCAGGGGAACAATCAGCCCCAGCATTTT
NA	16	TRBV2	many	TRBJ2-1	CASSEWGQGRYNEQFF	TGTGCCAGCAGTGAATGGGGGCAAGGGCGATACAATGAGCAGTTCTTC
NA	15	TRBV11-2	many	TRBJ2-1	CASSSQGRAYNEQFF	TGTGCCAGCAGCTCACAAGGTAGGGCCTACAATGAGCAGTTCTTC
TRBD2	16	TRBV5-1	few	TRBJ2-7	CASSLALRGAGDEQYF	TGCGCCAGCAGCTTGGCCCTTCGGGGAGCGGGAGACGAGCAGTACTTC
NA	11	TRBV24-1	many	TRBJ1-2	CATSDSYGYTF	TGTGCCACCAGCGACAGCTATGGCTACACCTTC
NA	15	TRBV18	few	TRBJ1-2	CTSSPGTGVNYGYTF	TGTACCAGCTCACCAGGCACAGGAGTTAACTATGGCTACACCTTC
NA	13	TRBV29-1	many	TRBJ2-3	CSVGPRGTDTQYF	TGCAGCGTCGGGCCCCGGGGCACAGATACGCAGTATTTT
TRBD2	18	TRBV12-3/TRBV12-4	many	TRBJ2-3	CASSSPSGRPTSTDTQYF	TGTGCCAGCAGTTCCCCTAGCGGGAGACCTACTAGCACAGATACGCAGTATTTT
NA	13	TRBV28	many	TRBJ2-7	CASTLGTSYEQYF	TGTGCCAGTACCCTAGGAACCTCTTACGAGCAGTACTTC
TRBD1	15	TRBV7-3	few	TRBJ2-7	CASSLSGQGFYEQYF	TGTGCCAGCAGCTTATCAGGACAGGGTTTCTACGAGCAGTACTTC
NA	14	TRBV7-3	many	TRBJ2-3	CASSLESPTDTQYF	TGTGCCAGCAGCTTGGAAAGTCCCACAGATACGCAGTATTTT
TRBD2	19	TRBV28	NA	TRBJ2-5	CASSFPGTSGGGGQETQYF	TGTGCCAGCAGTTTCCCCGGGACTAGCGGGGGGGGGGGCCAAGAGACCCAGTACTTC
TRBD2	16	TRBV5-1	few	TRBJ2-1	CASSLEGGTSYNEQFF	TGCGCCAGCAGCTTGGAGGGAGGGACCTCCTACAATGAGCAGTTCTTC
TRBD2	14	TRBV6-1	few	TRBJ2-7	CASSESSGQYEQYF	TGTGCCAGCAGTGAGTCTAGCGGACAATACGAGCAGTACTTC
TRBD1	14	TRBV12-5	NA	TRBJ1-2	CASGLDGTAYGYTF	TGTGCTAGTGGTTTAGACGGGACAGCCTATGGCTACACCTTC
NA	14	TRBV7-2	NA	TRBJ2-3	CVSSLGLASDTQYF	TGTGTCAGCAGCTTAGGGCTAGCGTCAGATACGCAGTATTTT
TRBD2	14	TRBV20-1	NA	TRBJ2-1	CSARRLAGTNEQFF	TGCAGTGCTAGGCGGCTAGCGGGTACCAATGAGCAGTTCTTC
NA	15	TRBV20-1	many	TRBJ2-2	CSARRGQRVTGELFF	TGCAGTGCTAGGCGGGGTCAGAGGGTGACCGGGGAGCTGTTTTTT
NA	15	TRBV6-1	NA	TRBJ2-1	CASSWTRDSYNEQFF	TGTGCCAGCAGTTGGACCCGGGACTCCTACAATGAGCAGTTCTTC
TRBD1	14	TRBV5-1	many	TRBJ2-5	CASSSDRGQGTQYF	TGCGCCAGCAGCTCCGACAGGGGCCAGGGGACCCAGTACTTC
TRBD2	19	TRBV10-1	few	TRBJ2-3	CASSPRLAGGYPGTDTQYF	TGCGCCAGCAGTCCTCGACTAGCGGGAGGTTACCCTGGCACAGATACGCAGTATTTT
NA	13	TRBV10-3	NA	TRBJ2-4	CAIRPGAENIQYF	TGTGCCATCCGCCCGGGAGCGGAAAACATTCAGTACTTC
NA	14	TRBV18	many	TRBJ1-3	CASSPTGSGNTIYF	TGTGCCAGCTCACCAACCGGTTCCGGAAACACCATATATTTT
NA	15	TRBV4-2	few	TRBJ2-6	CASSQDRFGANVLTF	TGTGCCAGCAGCCAAGATAGGTTTGGGGCCAACGTCCTGACTTTC